This T cell receptor (beta chain) was observed in a study of T cells in localized non-small cell lung cancer. Note on this clone: Its antigen is not identified.

Study-level points and caveats: Appearing in adjacent lung were a median around 60 of the top 100 tumor clones. There was higher T cell clonality in uninvolved adjacent lung than in tumor, and it was highest there. The study linked higher blood T cell density to longer overall survival.

Assay used: immunoSEQ multiplex PCR; TCRdb lists only in-frame clones, some missing. The table has about 53,000 clones, approximately 80% seen once. Here the sequenced sample was peripheral blood mononuclear cells, taken before any cancer treatment. The receptor comes from a man between 35 and 75 years old with stage III lung adenocarcinoma.

The CDR3: CASSTTGGRGQPQHF. CDR3 nucleotides: TGTGCCAGCAGTACAACAGGGGGCAGGGGCCAGCCCCAGCATTTT. The chain uses TRBV6-5 and TRBJ1-5; 9 nucleotides align to TRBD1. V dropped 5 bases and J dropped 7; count of bases not matched to a gene: 9. Germline CDR1 MNHEY, CDR2 SVGAGI. The CDR3 has 15 residues.